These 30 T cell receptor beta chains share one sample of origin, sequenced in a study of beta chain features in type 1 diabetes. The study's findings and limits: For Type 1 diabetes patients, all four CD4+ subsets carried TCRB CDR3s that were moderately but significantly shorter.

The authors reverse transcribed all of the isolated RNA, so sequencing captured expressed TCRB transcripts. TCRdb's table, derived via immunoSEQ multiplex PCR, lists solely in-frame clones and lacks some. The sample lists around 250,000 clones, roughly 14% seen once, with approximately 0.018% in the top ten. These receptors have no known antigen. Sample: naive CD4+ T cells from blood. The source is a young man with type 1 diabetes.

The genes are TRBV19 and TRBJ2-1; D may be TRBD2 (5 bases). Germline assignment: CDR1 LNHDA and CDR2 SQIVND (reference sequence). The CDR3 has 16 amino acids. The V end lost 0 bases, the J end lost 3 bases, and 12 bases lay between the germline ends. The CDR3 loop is CASSIEAGLIYNEQFF. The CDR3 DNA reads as TGTGCCAGTAGTATAGAGGCGGGCCTAATCTACAATGAGCAGTTCTTC. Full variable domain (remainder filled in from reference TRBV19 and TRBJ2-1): DGGITQSPKYLFRKEGQNVTLSCEQNLNHDAMYWYRQDPGQGLRLIYYSQIVNDFQKGDIAEGYSVSREKKESFPLTVTSAQKNPTAFYLCASSIEAGLIYNEQFFGPGTRLTVL.

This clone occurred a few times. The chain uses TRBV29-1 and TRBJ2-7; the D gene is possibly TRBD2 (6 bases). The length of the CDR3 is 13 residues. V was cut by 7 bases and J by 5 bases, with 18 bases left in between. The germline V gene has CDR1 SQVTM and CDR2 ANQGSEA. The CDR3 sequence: CSAKRRELNEQYF. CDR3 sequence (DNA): TGCAGCGCCAAACGGAGGGAGTTGAACGAGCAGTACTTC.

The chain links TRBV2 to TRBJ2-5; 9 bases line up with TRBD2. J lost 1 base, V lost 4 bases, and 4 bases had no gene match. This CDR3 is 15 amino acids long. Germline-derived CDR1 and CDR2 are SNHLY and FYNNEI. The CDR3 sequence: CASSGRLAAQETQYF. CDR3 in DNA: TGTGCCAGCAGTGGGAGACTAGCGGCCCAAGAGACCCAGTACTTC.

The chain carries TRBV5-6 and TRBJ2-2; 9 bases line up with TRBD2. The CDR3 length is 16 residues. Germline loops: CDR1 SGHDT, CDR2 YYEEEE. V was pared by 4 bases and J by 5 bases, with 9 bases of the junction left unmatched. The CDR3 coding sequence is TGTGCCAGCAGCCTTAGCGGGAGTTTTTCAACCGGGGAGCTGTTTTTT. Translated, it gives CASSLSGSFSTGELFF.

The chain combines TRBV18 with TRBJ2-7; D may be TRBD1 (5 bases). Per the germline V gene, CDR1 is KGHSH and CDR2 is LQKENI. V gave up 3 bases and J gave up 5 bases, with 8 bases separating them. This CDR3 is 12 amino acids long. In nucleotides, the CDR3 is TGTGCCAGCTCACCGCTCAGGGACGAGCAGTACTTC. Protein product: CASSPLRDEQYF.

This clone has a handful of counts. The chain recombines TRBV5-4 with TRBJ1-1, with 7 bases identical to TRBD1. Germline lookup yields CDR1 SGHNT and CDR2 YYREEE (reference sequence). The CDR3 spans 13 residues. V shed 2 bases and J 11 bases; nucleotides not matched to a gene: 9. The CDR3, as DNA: TGTGCCAGCAGCTTAGTGACAGGGAGTGGGGCTTTCTTT. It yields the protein CASSLVTGSGAFF.

CDR3 in DNA: TGTGCCAGCAGCCAAGAGTATGTACGGGACATCAACTCTGGGGCCAACGTCCTGACTTTC. Its translation: CASSQEYVRDINSGANVLTF. The gene calls are TRBV4-2 and TRBJ2-6; possible D gene TRBD1, 6 bases. The ends were cut back, 0 bases at V and 0 bases at J, with 18 bases in the middle. CDR3 length: 20 residues. Germline values: CDR1 LGHNA, CDR2 YNFKEQ.

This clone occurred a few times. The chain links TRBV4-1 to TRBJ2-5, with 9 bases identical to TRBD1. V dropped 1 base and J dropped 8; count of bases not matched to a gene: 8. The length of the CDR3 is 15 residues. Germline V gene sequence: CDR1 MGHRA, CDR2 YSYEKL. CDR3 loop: CASSQATRQGETQYF. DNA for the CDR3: TGCGCCAGCAGCCAAGCCACGAGACAGGGGGAAACCCAGTACTTC.

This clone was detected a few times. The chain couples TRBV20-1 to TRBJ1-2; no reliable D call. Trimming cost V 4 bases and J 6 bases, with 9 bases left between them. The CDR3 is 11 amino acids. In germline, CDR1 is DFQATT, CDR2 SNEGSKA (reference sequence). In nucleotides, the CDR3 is TGCAGTGCTACCTTACAGAATGGCTACACCTTC. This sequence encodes CSATLQNGYTF.

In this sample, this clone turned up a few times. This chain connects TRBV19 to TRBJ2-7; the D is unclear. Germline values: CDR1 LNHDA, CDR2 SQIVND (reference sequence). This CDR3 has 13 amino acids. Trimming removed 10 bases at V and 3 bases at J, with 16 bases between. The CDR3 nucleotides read TGTGCCACCTCGGGTCTCCTTGGCTACGAGCAGTACTTC. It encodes CATSGLLGYEQYF.

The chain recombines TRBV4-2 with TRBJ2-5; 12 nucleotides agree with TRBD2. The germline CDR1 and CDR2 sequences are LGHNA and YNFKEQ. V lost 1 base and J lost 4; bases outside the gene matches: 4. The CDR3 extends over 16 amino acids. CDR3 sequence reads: CASSQAPGLAGETQYF. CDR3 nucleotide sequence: TGTGCCAGCAGCCAAGCCCCGGGACTAGCGGGAGAGACCCAGTACTTC.

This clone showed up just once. CDR3 residues: CASSNPGRGGEKLFF. The CDR3 bases are TGCGCCAGCAGCAACCCCGGGAGGGGGGGCGAAAAACTGTTTTTT. This chain uses TRBV5-1 with TRBJ1-4, with D perhaps TRBD1 (6 bases). This CDR3 is built from 15 residues. V was trimmed by 4 bases and J by 8 bases, leaving 18 bases between them. Germline V gives CDR1 SGHRS, CDR2 YFSETQ.

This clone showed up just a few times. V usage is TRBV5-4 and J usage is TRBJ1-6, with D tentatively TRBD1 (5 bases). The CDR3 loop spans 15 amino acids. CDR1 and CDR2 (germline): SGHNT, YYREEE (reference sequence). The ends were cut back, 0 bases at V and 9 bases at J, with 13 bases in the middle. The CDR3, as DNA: TGTGCCAGCAGCTTGGGCCACGGGGGGGGTTCACCCCTCCACTTT. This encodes CASSLGHGGGSPLHF.

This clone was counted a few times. The CDR3 reads CASSQDPNTEAFF. The CDR3 nucleotides are TGTGCCAGCAGCCAAGATCCTAATACTGAAGCTTTCTTT. The chain is built from TRBV4-2 and TRBJ1-1; D unclear. Germline-derived CDR1 and CDR2 are LGHNA and YNFKEQ. V lost 0 bases and J lost 5, with 7 bases in between. The CDR3 runs 13 residues.

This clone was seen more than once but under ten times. CDR3 nucleotides: TGTGCCAGCCAAACTCGCGACAGGGGCTTTTATGGCTACACCTTC. It translates to CASQTRDRGFYGYTF. This rearrangement joins TRBV11-2 to TRBJ1-2; 8 bases line up with TRBD1. The CDR3 totals 15 residues. The junction had 13 bases not matched to a gene; V was cut back by 8 bases and J by 5 bases. Germline V CDR1 and CDR2: SGHAT, FQNNGV. The variable domain in full, completed from reference TRBV11-2 and TRBJ1-2, reads EAGVAQSPRYKIIEKRQSVAFWCNPISGHATLYWYQQILGQGPKLLIQFQNNGVVDDSQLPKDRFSAERLKGVDSTLKIQPAKLEDSAVYLCASQTRDRGFYGYTFGSGTRLTVV.

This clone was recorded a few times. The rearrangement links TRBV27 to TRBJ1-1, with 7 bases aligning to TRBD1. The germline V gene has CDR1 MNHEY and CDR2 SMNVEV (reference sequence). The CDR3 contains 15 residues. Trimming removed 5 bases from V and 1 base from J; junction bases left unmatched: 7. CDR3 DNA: TGTGCCAGCAGTCTCCTAGGACAGGCGAACACTGAAGCTTTCTTT. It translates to CASSLLGQANTEAFF.

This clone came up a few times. CDR3: CSATSSYEQYF. CDR3 nucleotides: TGCAGCGCAACATCTTCCTACGAGCAGTACTTC. V usage is TRBV29-1 and J usage is TRBJ2-7; no definite D call. The CDR3 contains 11 residues. Trimming left V 7 bases short and J 1 base short, with 8 bases between. Germline CDR1 reads SQVTM; CDR2 reads ANQGSEA.

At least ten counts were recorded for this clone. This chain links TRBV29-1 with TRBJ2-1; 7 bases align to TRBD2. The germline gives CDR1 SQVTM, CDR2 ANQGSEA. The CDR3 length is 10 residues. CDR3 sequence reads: CTAREDEQFF. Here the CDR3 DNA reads TGCACCGCCCGGGAGGATGAGCAGTTCTTC.

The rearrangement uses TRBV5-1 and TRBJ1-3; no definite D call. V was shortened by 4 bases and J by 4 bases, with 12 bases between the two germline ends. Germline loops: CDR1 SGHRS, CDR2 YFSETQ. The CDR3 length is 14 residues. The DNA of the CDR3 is TGCGCCAGCAGCGATGGCAGTACAGGAAACACCATATATTTT. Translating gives CASSDGSTGNTIYF.

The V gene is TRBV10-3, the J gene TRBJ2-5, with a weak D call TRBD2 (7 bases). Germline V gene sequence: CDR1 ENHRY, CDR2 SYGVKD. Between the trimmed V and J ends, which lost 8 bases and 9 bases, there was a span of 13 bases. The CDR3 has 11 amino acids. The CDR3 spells CAIGGGGAQYF. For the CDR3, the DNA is TGTGCCATCGGCGGAGGGGGGGCCCAGTACTTC.

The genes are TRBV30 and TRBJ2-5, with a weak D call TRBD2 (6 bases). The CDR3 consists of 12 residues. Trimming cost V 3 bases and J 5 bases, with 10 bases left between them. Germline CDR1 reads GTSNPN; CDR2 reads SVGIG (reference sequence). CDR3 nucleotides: TGTGCCTGGAGGGAGGGTGGGGAGACCCAGTACTTC. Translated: CAWREGGETQYF. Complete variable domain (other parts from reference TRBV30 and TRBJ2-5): SQTIHQWPATLVQPVGSPLSLECTVEGTSNPNLYWYRQAAGRGLQLLFYSVGIGQISSEVPQNLSASRPQDRQFILSSKKLLLSDSGFYLCAWREGGETQYFGPGTRLLVL.

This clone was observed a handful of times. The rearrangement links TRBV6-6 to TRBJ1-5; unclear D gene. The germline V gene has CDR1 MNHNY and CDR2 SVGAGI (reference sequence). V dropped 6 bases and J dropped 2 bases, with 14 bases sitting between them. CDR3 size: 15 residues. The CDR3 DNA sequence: TGTGCCAGCAGCCCGGAGACTAGGGGCAATCAGCCCCAGCATTTT. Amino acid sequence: CASSPETRGNQPQHF.

The DNA for the CDR3 is TGTGCCAGCAGCTTCGGAGGAGACACTGAAGCTTTCTTT. Its translation is CASSFGGDTEAFF. The chain joins TRBV11-2 to TRBJ1-1; D is unclear. Between the trimmed V and J ends, which lost 3 bases and 3 bases, there was a span of 8 bases. This CDR3 contains 13 residues. Germline CDR1 is SGHAT and CDR2 is FQNNGV.

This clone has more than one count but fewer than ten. CDR3 DNA sequence: TGTGCCAGCAGCCAAGAAAGGTTCGGGGAAATGAACACTGAAGCTTTCTTT. Amino acids: CASSQERFGEMNTEAFF. The rearrangement links TRBV4-2 to TRBJ1-1; D is uncertain. The germline CDR1 and CDR2 sequences are LGHNA and YNFKEQ. The CDR3 is 17 residues long. Trimming cost V 0 bases and J 0 bases, with 14 bases left between them.

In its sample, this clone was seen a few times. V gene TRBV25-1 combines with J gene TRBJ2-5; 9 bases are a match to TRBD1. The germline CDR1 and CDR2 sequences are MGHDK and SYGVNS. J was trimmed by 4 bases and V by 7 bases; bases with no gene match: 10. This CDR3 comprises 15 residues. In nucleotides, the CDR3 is TGTGCCAGCAACACCGGGACAGGGCTTCCAGAGACCCAGTACTTC. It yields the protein CASNTGTGLPETQYF. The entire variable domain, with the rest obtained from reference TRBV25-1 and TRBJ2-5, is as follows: EADIYQTPRYLVIGTGKKITLECSQTMGHDKMYWYQQDPGMELHLIHYSYGVNSTEKGDLSSESTVSRIRTEHFPLTLESARPSHTSQYLCASNTGTGLPETQYFGPGTRLLVL.

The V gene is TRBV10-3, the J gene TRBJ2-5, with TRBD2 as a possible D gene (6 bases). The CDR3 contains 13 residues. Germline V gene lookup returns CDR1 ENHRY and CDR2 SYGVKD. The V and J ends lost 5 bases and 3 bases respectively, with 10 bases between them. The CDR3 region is CAISTGLEETQYF. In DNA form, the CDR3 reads TGTGCCATCAGTACGGGACTTGAAGAGACCCAGTACTTC.

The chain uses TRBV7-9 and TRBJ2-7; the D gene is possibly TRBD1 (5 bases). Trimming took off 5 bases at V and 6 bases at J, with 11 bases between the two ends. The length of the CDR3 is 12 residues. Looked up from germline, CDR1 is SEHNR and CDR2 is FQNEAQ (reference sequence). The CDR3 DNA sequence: TGTGCCAGCAGCCAGAAGGGGTCCGAGCAGTACTTC. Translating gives CASSQKGSEQYF. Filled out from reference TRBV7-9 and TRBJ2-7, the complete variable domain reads DTGVSQNPRHKITKRGQNVTFRCDPISEHNRLYWYRQTLGQGPEFLTYFQNEAQLEKSRLLSDRFSAERPKGSFSTLEIQRTEQGDSAMYLCASSQKGSEQYFGPGTRLTVT.

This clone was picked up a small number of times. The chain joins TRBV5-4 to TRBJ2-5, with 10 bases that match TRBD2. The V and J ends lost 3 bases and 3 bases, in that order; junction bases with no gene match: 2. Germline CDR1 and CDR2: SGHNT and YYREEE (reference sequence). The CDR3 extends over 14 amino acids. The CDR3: CASSSGLAEETQYF. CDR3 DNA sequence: TGTGCCAGCAGCTCTGGACTAGCGGAAGAGACCCAGTACTTC.

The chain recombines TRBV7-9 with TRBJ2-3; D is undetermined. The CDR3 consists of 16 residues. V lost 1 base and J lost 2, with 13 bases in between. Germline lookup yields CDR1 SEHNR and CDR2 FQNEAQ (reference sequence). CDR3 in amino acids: CASSLGVERTTDTQYF. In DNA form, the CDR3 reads TGTGCCAGCAGCTTAGGAGTAGAGCGAACCACAGATACGCAGTATTTT.

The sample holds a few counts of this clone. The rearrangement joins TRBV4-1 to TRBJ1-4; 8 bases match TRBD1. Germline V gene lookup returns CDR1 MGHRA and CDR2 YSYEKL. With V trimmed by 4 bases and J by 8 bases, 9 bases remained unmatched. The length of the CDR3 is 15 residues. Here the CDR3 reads CASSPPDRGWEKLFF. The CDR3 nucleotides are TGCGCCAGCAGCCCACCCGACAGGGGTTGGGAAAAACTGTTTTTT.